This paragraph reports one T cell receptor beta chain. This record belongs to a study of PD-1 blockade in classical Hodgkin lymphoma. This sample's time point: cycle 4 day 1 (C4D1), after around six weeks of nivolumab. All the patients suffered relapse after autologous stem cell transplantation, and brentuximab vedotin exposure differed. Using immunoSEQ multiplex PCR, the repertoire was profiled, and TCRdb retains in-frame clones only, with some absent. The table records under 45,000 clones, roughly two thirds of them present only once. The receptor's source is a human donor with classical Hodgkin lymphoma. The sequencing used peripheral blood mononuclear cells (PBMCs), collected before the fourth cycle of nivolumab.

This chain's CDR3 is CASSPGDSSLYEQYF. The CDR3 DNA reads as TGTGCCAGCAGCCCCGGGGACAGCTCCCTCTACGAGCAGTACTTC. The genes are TRBV5-6 and TRBJ2-7, with 7 bases aligning to TRBD1. This CDR3 contains 15 residues. V lost 4 bases and J lost 3; bases outside the gene matches: 10. The germline gives CDR1 SGHDT, CDR2 YYEEEE.